This T cell receptor beta chain was captured in a study of blood T cells in healthy people across ages. Germline V gives CDR1 SQVTM, CDR2 ANQGSEA. This CDR3 has 15 amino acids. V was clipped by 7 bases and J by 1 base; unmatched bases: 11. Primed by a sample-barcoded 5' primer and a J-beta primer mix, a second PCR proceeded for about 6 to 12 cycles. From the 5' RACE reads, TCRdb called clonotypes with MiXCR, one entry per CDR3 protein. The table includes hundreds of thousands of distinct CDR3 sequences, more than 55% detected once. The chain uses TRBV29-1 and TRBJ2-5, with TRBD2 matching over 8 bases. This sequence originates from a man aged 40-55 years in good health. Sequencing was performed on blood. The CDR3 DNA reads as TGCAGCGCCCTCCCGGGGAGCGGGGGCCAAGAGACCCAGTACTTC. This codes for CSALPGSGGQETQYF.